This TCR beta chain was identified in a study of beta chain features in type 1 diabetes. General study results and limits: Shortening that was moderate but significant affected the TCRB CDR3s of Type 1 diabetes patients in all four CD4+ subsets.

The length of the CDR3 is 13 residues. Trimming took off 3 bases at V and 0 bases at J, with 8 bases between the two ends. The germline V gene encodes CDR1 SQVTM and CDR2 ANQGSEA. Worth noting for this clone: What it recognizes is unknown.

Since all of the isolated RNA was reverse transcribed, expressed TCRB transcripts were what got sequenced. An average of about 3.5 million reads was obtained for naive, central memory and regulatory T cell samples. TCRdb keeps only in-frame clones here, not all; method: immunoSEQ multiplex PCR. The sample has approximately 120,000 clones, 17% seen once; the top ten hold 2% to 3%. The clonotype comes from a young man with type 1 diabetes. The sequencing input was central memory CD4+ T cells from blood. This chain uses TRBV29-1 with TRBJ1-1, with D tentatively TRBD1 (5 bases). The CDR3 nucleotides are TGCAGCGTTGAGCGGGGGTTGAACACTGAAGCTTTCTTT. This sequence encodes CSVERGLNTEAFF.